Shown below are 21 T cell receptor beta chains from a single sample sequenced in a study of blood T cell repertoires in COVID-19. The method was immunoSEQ multiplex PCR; TCRdb's version includes in-frame clones alone and lacks a portion of them. This sample has about 150,000 clones, with 60% to 85% found just once. Sequencing was performed on peripheral blood. These TCRs come from a man aged 50-59 years with active or convalescent COVID-19.

The chain links TRBV7-8 to TRBJ1-1; D uncertain. The CDR3 sequence is 15 residues long. Germline lookup yields CDR1 SGHVS and CDR2 FQNEAQ. V dropped 5 bases and J dropped 2 bases, with 15 bases sitting between them. CDR3 in DNA: TGTGCCAGCAGCCAACGACGGGGAAGAAACACTGAAGCTTTCTTT. Residues: CASSQRRGRNTEAFF.

This clone was recorded once. This chain uses TRBV19 with TRBJ1-2; 11 positions match TRBD1. V lost 11 bases to trimming and J lost 5 bases; unmatched junction nucleotides: 7. The CDR3 is 13 amino acids. CDR1 is LNHDA and CDR2 is SQIVND in the germline V gene (reference sequence). As DNA, the CDR3 is TGTGCCTCCGGACAGGGGGCAAGGTATGGCTACACCTTC. Its translation: CASGQGARYGYTF.

The chain couples TRBV19 to TRBJ1-2, with D perhaps matching TRBD1 (5 bases). V was clipped by 2 bases and J by 4 bases, with 17 bases between them. The germline V gene has CDR1 LNHDA and CDR2 SQIVND (reference sequence). There are 16 residues in the CDR3. In DNA, the CDR3 is TGTGCCAGTAGTATAATCCTGGGACTTACTTCCTATGGCTACACCTTC. Its protein is CASSIILGLTSYGYTF. Combining the CDR3 with reference TRBV19 and TRBJ1-2 gives the whole variable domain DGGITQSPKYLFRKEGQNVTLSCEQNLNHDAMYWYRQDPGQGLRLIYYSQIVNDFQKGDIAEGYSVSREKKESFPLTVTSAQKNPTAFYLCASSIILGLTSYGYTFGSGTRLTVV.

This clone was recorded many times. CDR3 sequence: CASSHGLEENPYEQYF. The DNA for the CDR3 is TGTGCCAGCAGCCATGGACTCGAGGAGAACCCCTACGAGCAGTACTTC. The rearrangement uses TRBV11-1 and TRBJ2-7, with D possibly TRBD2 on 5 matching bases. Trimming took 5 bases from V and 2 from J, leaving 19 bases between them. The germline V gene has CDR1 SGHAT and CDR2 FQDESV (reference sequence). The CDR3 runs to 16 residues.

The chain carries TRBV5-6 and TRBJ2-3; 15 bases match TRBD2. In germline, CDR1 is SGHDT, CDR2 YYEEEE. The V and J ends lost 0 bases and 3 bases, in that order; junction bases with no gene match: 5. This CDR3 spans 18 amino acids. The CDR3 is CASSLVTGTSGRTDTQYF. The CDR3 region has the DNA TGTGCCAGCAGCTTGGTCACCGGGACTAGCGGGAGGACAGATACGCAGTATTTT.

This clone was found once. The gene calls are TRBV10-3 and TRBJ2-3; D may be TRBD1 (7 bases). CDR1 and CDR2 (germline): ENHRY, SYGVKD. This CDR3 has 14 amino acids. V gave up 10 bases and J gave up 1 base, with 15 bases separating them. CDR3 in amino acids: CATTGGTGTDTQYF. The CDR3 coding sequence is TGTGCCACCACCGGAGGGACAGGCACAGATACGCAGTATTTT.

The chain carries TRBV7-7 and TRBJ2-1; 8 nucleotides match TRBD2. Germline CDR1 is SSHAT and CDR2 is FNYEAQ (reference sequence). V shed 1 base, J shed 8 bases, and the junction held 10 bases outside the gene matches. This CDR3 has 16 residues. In DNA, the CDR3 is TGTGCCAGCAGCTTAGTGGCGGGAGGCCCTACCGATGAGCAGTTCTTC. Translated: CASSLVAGGPTDEQFF.

The genes are TRBV6-5 and TRBJ2-7; unclear D gene. Trimming shortened V by 6 bases and J by 4 bases, and 10 bases separated the two germline ends. In germline, CDR1 is MNHEY, CDR2 SVGAGI. The CDR3 has 12 residues. The CDR3 nucleotides read TGTGCCAGCAGCTCTATCTGGTACGAGCAGTACTTC. This gives the protein CASSSIWYEQYF.

The genes are TRBV5-8 and TRBJ2-5; D may be TRBD1 (6 bases). The germline CDR1 and CDR2 sequences are SGHTS and YDEGEE. This CDR3 contains 14 residues. Trimming pared 2 bases from V and 5 bases from J, leaving 13 bases between. The CDR3 bases are TGTGCCAGCAGCTTTACAGGGCTAGGGGAGACCCAGTACTTC. Residues: CASSFTGLGETQYF.

This clone was counted a few times. This chain links TRBV28 with TRBJ2-2; possibly TRBD1 for D (5 bases). CDR3 length: 13 amino acids. From germline, CDR1 is MDHEN and CDR2 SYDVKM. The ends were cut back, 10 bases at V and 0 bases at J, with 9 bases in the middle. This CDR3 reads CAIQGSNTGELFF. In DNA, the CDR3 is TGTGCCATTCAGGGATCGAACACCGGGGAGCTGTTTTTT. The full variable domain, with the rest looked up from reference TRBV28 and TRBJ2-2, is DVKVTQSSRYLVKRTGEKVFLECVQDMDHENMFWYRQDPGLGLRLIYFSYDVKMKEKGDIPEGYSVSREKKERFSLILESASTNQTSMYLCAIQGSNTGELFFGEGSRLTVL.

As for this clone: Other nucleotide sequences from this sample produce the same CDR3. The gene calls are TRBV3-1 (or the pseudogene TRBV3-2) and TRBJ2-2; tentative D call: TRBD1 (6 bases). The CDR3 runs 15 residues. The V end lost 1 base, the J end lost 5 bases, and 11 bases lay between the germline ends. CDR1 and CDR2 from the germline V gene are LGHDT and YNNKEL (reference sequence). In nucleotides, the CDR3 is TGTGCCAGCAGCCAAGCAGGGGCGGGTACCGGGGAGCTGTTTTTT. It specifies CASSQAGAGTGELFF.

The chain combines TRBV5-1 with TRBJ2-3; TRBD1 aligns across 9 bases. The CDR3 extends over 15 amino acids. Germline V gene lookup returns CDR1 SGHRS and CDR2 YFSETQ. V was pared by 4 bases and J by 8 bases, with 11 bases of the junction left unmatched. The CDR3 is CASSPGQGGSRTQYF. In nucleotides, the CDR3 is TGCGCCAGCAGCCCGGGACAGGGAGGTAGTCGTACGCAGTATTTT.

The sample holds one count of this clone. The CDR3, as DNA: TGTGCCACCAGTCCGAGTCGTTTCCTCTACAATGAGCAGTTCTTC. Its translation: CATSPSRFLYNEQFF. The V call is TRBV24-1, the J call TRBJ2-1; D is undetermined. CDR3 length equals 15 residues. The V gene lost 6 bases and the J gene lost 3 bases, with 14 bases spanning the gap. Germline V lookup: CDR1 KGHDR, CDR2 SFDVKD.

The chain combines TRBV6-1 with TRBJ1-1; 7 positions match TRBD1. The junction had 4 bases not matched to a gene; V was cut back by 3 bases and J by 0 bases. The CDR3 is 15 residues long. Germline V gives CDR1 MNHNS, CDR2 SASEGT. CDR3 sequence: CASSDRGQLNTEAFF. The DNA of the CDR3 is TGTGCCAGCAGTGACCGGGGACAGTTGAACACTGAAGCTTTCTTT.

The V call is TRBV19, the J call TRBJ1-3; 7 nucleotides match TRBD1. V dropped 6 bases and J dropped 4; count of bases not matched to a gene: 9. CDR1 is LNHDA and CDR2 is SQIVND in the germline V gene (reference sequence). There are 15 residues in the CDR3. CDR3 nucleotide sequence: TGTGCCAGTAGCAACGACAGGGTTCCGGGAAACACCATATATTTT. Amino acid sequence: CASSNDRVPGNTIYF. Full variable domain (remainder filled in from reference TRBV19 and TRBJ1-3): DGGITQSPKYLFRKEGQNVTLSCEQNLNHDAMYWYRQDPGQGLRLIYYSQIVNDFQKGDIAEGYSVSREKKESFPLTVTSAQKNPTAFYLCASSNDRVPGNTIYFGEGSWLTVV.

CDR3 in amino acids: CASSVEFSRETQYF. CDR3 DNA: TGTGCCAGCAGCGTAGAGTTTAGTCGGGAGACCCAGTACTTC. The gene calls are TRBV9 and TRBJ2-5; D remains unclear. CDR1 SGDLS and CDR2 YYNGEE come from the germline V gene. Between the trimmed V and J ends, which lost 0 bases and 5 bases, there was a span of 11 bases. There are 14 residues in the CDR3.

This clone has only a few counts. CDR3 amino acids: CATSRGPAGNNEQFF. The CDR3 DNA sequence: TGTGCCACCAGCAGAGGACCGGCAGGGAACAATGAGCAGTTCTTC. This chain connects TRBV15 to TRBJ2-1; D is possibly TRBD1 (5 bases). Germline values: CDR1 LNHNV, CDR2 YYDKDF (reference sequence). Trimming removed 1 base at V and 5 bases at J, with 12 bases between. The CDR3 totals 15 residues. The full variable domain, its missing parts supplied by reference TRBV15 and TRBJ2-1, is DAMVIQNPRYQVTQFGKPVTLSCSQTLNHNVMYWYQQKSSQAPKLLFHYYDKDFNNEADTPDNFQSRRPNTSFCFLDIRSPGLGDTAMYLCATSRGPAGNNEQFFGPGTRLTVL.

This chain uses TRBV27 with TRBJ1-6, with 7 bases identical to TRBD1. Trimming at V came to 3 bases and at J to 6 bases, leaving 5 bases not matched to a gene. In germline, CDR1 is MNHEY, CDR2 SMNVEV (reference sequence). The CDR3 totals 15 residues. The CDR3 coding sequence is TGTGCCAGCAGTTTCCAGCGACAGGGTAATTCACCCCTCCACTTT. It codes for CASSFQRQGNSPLHF.

The chain couples TRBV6-5 to TRBJ2-7; D is ambiguous. The germline V and J ends were trimmed by 9 bases and 0 bases, with 12 bases remaining between them. CDR1 MNHEY and CDR2 SVGAGI come from the germline V gene. This CDR3 is built from 13 residues. CDR3 residues: CASLQSRSYEQYF. CDR3 nucleotide sequence: TGTGCCAGTTTACAGAGCCGCTCCTACGAGCAGTACTTC.

The V gene is TRBV7-2, the J gene TRBJ2-7; 7 bases align to TRBD2. Trimming took 5 bases from V and 0 from J; bases not matched to a gene: 10. The CDR3 runs to 16 residues. Germline lookup yields CDR1 SGHTA and CDR2 FQGNSA. CDR3 sequence: CASSPKLAENSYEQYF. CDR3 DNA: TGTGCCAGCAGCCCGAAGCTAGCGGAGAACTCCTACGAGCAGTACTTC.

This clone was recorded once. The chain employs TRBV10-3 and TRBJ2-1, with 9 bases that match TRBD2. Germline loops: CDR1 ENHRY, CDR2 SYGVKD. This CDR3 is 16 amino acids long. After removal of 10 bases from V and 9 bases from J, the junction contained 19 bases not matched to a gene. This chain's CDR3 is CATHKKASGENTEQFF. Written as DNA, the CDR3 is TGTGCCACCCATAAGAAGGCTAGCGGGGAGAACACTGAGCAGTTCTTC.